This TCR beta chain comes out of a study of blood T cell repertoires in COVID-19. Study-level information: Samples came from the United States, Italy and Spain, spanning acute and convalescent COVID-19. T cells, B-cell-depleted T cells, or PBMCs provided the cDNA or gDNA that served as material.

All enrollees were about 18 to 100 years old and from 20 to 30 US areas. Which cohort a participant joined came from the clinical history participants gave. Clones were sequenced by immunoSEQ multiplex PCR, and TCRdb holds only the in-frame ones, with some missing. Of about 440,000 clones listed, about 90% are singletons. This clone was recorded only once. With 5 bases clipped from V and 9 bases from J, the junction kept 11 bases outside the gene matches. CDR1 is SEHNR, CDR2 FQNEAQ, per germline (reference sequence). The CDR3 covers 16 residues. The chain recombines TRBV7-9 with TRBJ1-6, with TRBD1 identical over 9 bases. Sequencing was carried out using PBMCs or T cells enriched from blood (not recorded which). The receptor comes from a young woman with acute COVID-19. Written as DNA, the CDR3 is TGTGCCAGCAGCGCGGACAGGGGTATTAGGAGTTCACCCCTCCACTTT. Residues: CASSADRGIRSSPLHF.